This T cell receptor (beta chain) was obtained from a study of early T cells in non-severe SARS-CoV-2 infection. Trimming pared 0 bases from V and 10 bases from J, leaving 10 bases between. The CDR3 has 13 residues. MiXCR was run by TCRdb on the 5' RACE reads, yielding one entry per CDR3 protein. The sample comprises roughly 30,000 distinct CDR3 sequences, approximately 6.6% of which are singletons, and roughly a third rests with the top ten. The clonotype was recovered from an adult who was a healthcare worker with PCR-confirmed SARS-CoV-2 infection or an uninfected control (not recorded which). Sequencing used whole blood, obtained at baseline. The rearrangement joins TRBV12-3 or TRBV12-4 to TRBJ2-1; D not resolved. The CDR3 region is CASSLATLSEQFF. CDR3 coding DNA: TGTGCCAGCAGTTTAGCGACTCTTTCGGAGCAGTTCTTC.